This TCR beta chain was recorded in a study of blood T cells in healthy people across ages. A J-beta primer mix and a sample-barcoded 5' primer were used in a second PCR of roughly 7 to 12 cycles. TCRdb processed the 5' RACE reads anew with MiXCR; each CDR3 protein has one entry. Here the sample spans about 1,600,000 distinct CDR3 sequences, approximately 40% being singletons. The CDR3 contains 15 residues. The chain joins TRBV21-1 to TRBJ2-7; whether TRBD1, the table's D call, matches the DNA was not checked. TRBV21-1 counts as a pseudogene. This receptor was taken from a woman aged 18-35 years in good health. The sequenced material came from blood. CDR3 amino acids: CASMWGFSPSYEQYF. In DNA form, the CDR3 reads TGTGCCAGCATGTGGGGGTTCTCACCATCTTACGAGCAGTACTTC.